The 32 T cell receptor beta chains reported below all come from one sample, sequenced in a study of cytomegalovirus exposure and HLA in healthy donors. Primers included in the PCR were 60 Vbeta and 13 Jbeta primers. Sequencing was performed with immunoSEQ multiplex PCR; in TCRdb, only in-frame clones are kept and a portion is missing. Of about 120,000 clones listed, about three quarters are singletons. The sequenced sample was PBMCs. The source is a man under 40 in good health and CMV-seronegative.

The V call is TRBV5-1, the J call TRBJ2-3; D might be TRBD1 (6 bases). The germline V gene has CDR1 SGHRS and CDR2 YFSETQ. Between the trimmed V and J ends, which lost 4 bases and 4 bases, there was a span of 22 bases. CDR3 size: 17 residues. CDR3 sequence reads: CASSPSPTGSLADTQYF. The CDR3 DNA reads as TGCGCCAGCAGCCCAAGCCCTACAGGGTCTTTGGCAGATACGCAGTATTTT.

This clone appeared a few times. The chain carries TRBV28 and TRBJ1-2; 8 bases match TRBD1. Germline trimming cut 7 bases from V and 3 bases from J; bases unmatched to any gene: 10. Germline CDR1 is MDHEN and CDR2 is SYDVKM. This CDR3 region has 15 residues. The CDR3 protein is CASNPIPGQDYGYTF. The CDR3 DNA reads TGTGCCAGCAATCCTATCCCGGGACAGGACTATGGCTACACCTTC.

The chain uses TRBV5-1 and TRBJ1-1, with a tentative D call TRBD1 (6 bases). CDR3 size: 13 residues. The V gene lost 4 bases and the J gene lost 1 base, with 8 bases spanning the gap. Germline lookup yields CDR1 SGHRS and CDR2 YFSETQ. The CDR3 nucleotides read TGCGCCAGCAGCCCGGGACAGAACACTGAAGCTTTCTTT. Translation gives CASSPGQNTEAFF. Together with reference TRBV5-1 and TRBJ1-1, the CDR3 gives the full variable domain: KAGVTQTPRYLIKTRGQQVTLSCSPISGHRSVSWYQQTPGQGLQFLFEYFSETQRNKGNFPGRFSGRQFSNSRSEMNVSTLELGDSALYLCASSPGQNTEAFFGQGTRLTVV.

This chain connects TRBV7-2 to TRBJ2-3; 9 bases agree with TRBD2. Losses at the gene ends were 5 bases for V and 4 bases for J; bases not matched to a gene: 7. The CDR3 is 15 residues long. Germline V CDR1 and CDR2: SGHTA, FQGNSA. The CDR3 reads CASSLERGAADTQYF. The DNA of the CDR3 is TGTGCCAGCAGCCTCGAGCGGGGGGCAGCAGATACGCAGTATTTT.

The rearrangement joins TRBV7-2 to TRBJ2-7; TRBD1 matches 8 bases. V shed 5 bases, J shed 4 bases, and the junction held 7 bases outside the gene matches. The germline CDR1 and CDR2 sequences are SGHTA and FQGNSA. CDR3 length: 14 residues. CDR3 bases: TGTGCCAGCAGCGCCGGACAGGGTACGTACGAGCAGTACTTC. Encoded protein: CASSAGQGTYEQYF.

The chain recombines TRBV2 with TRBJ1-2, with TRBD1 as a possible D gene (6 bases). Germline V lookup: CDR1 SNHLY, CDR2 FYNNEI. Trimming removed 6 bases at V and 5 bases at J, with 13 bases between. The CDR3 runs 13 residues. The CDR3 DNA is TGTGCCAGCAGGTCGGACAGTCCTTATGGCTACACCTTC. This sequence encodes CASRSDSPYGYTF.

The V gene is TRBV7-2, the J gene TRBJ2-3, with TRBD2 identical over 11 bases. In germline, CDR1 is SGHTA, CDR2 FQGNSA. After removal of 5 bases from V and 5 bases from J, the junction contained 3 bases not matched to a gene. The CDR3 runs 14 residues. The CDR3 region is CASSPGTSGDTQYF. The CDR3, as DNA: TGTGCCAGCAGCCCCGGGACTAGCGGAGATACGCAGTATTTT.

This clone has a handful of counts. V gene TRBV15 combines with J gene TRBJ1-2; the match to TRBD1 covers 10 bases. There are 15 residues in the CDR3. Germline-derived CDR1 and CDR2 are LNHNV and YYDKDF (reference sequence). Germline trimming cut 1 base from V and 5 bases from J; bases unmatched to any gene: 4. CDR3: CATSRVGTGEYGYTF. The CDR3 DNA reads TGTGCCACCAGCAGAGTCGGGACAGGGGAGTATGGCTACACCTTC.

V is TRBV11-2 and J is TRBJ2-3; D possibly corresponds to TRBD2 (5 bases). V gave up 1 base and J gave up 3 bases, with 11 bases separating them. Germline V CDR1 and CDR2: SGHAT, FQNNGV. This CDR3 spans 15 amino acids. CDR3 DNA: TGTGCCAGCAGCTTAGCGGCGGGTGGAACAGATACGCAGTATTTT. The encoded protein is CASSLAAGGTDTQYF. The whole variable domain, filled in from reference TRBV11-2 and TRBJ2-3, reads EAGVAQSPRYKIIEKRQSVAFWCNPISGHATLYWYQQILGQGPKLLIQFQNNGVVDDSQLPKDRFSAERLKGVDSTLKIQPAKLEDSAVYLCASSLAAGGTDTQYFGPGTRLTVL.

The genes are TRBV18 and TRBJ2-5; 10 bases match TRBD1. In germline, CDR1 is KGHSH, CDR2 LQKENI. The junction had 10 bases not matched to a gene; V was cut back by 0 bases and J by 3 bases. CDR3 length equals 18 residues. This chain's CDR3 is CASSPPGTGVIGEETQYF. The DNA of the CDR3 is TGTGCCAGCTCACCACCTGGGACAGGGGTTATTGGGGAAGAGACCCAGTACTTC.

Details on this clone: Germline is not matched at one junction end, which may reflect a read error. This sequence joins TRBV6-5 and TRBJ1-2, with D perhaps TRBD1 (5 bases). Per the germline V gene, CDR1 is MNHEY and CDR2 is SVGAGI. This CDR3 has 13 amino acids. Written as DNA, the CDR3 is TGTGCCATCAGTGCAGGGTTTTCGGATGGCTACACCTTC. Protein sequence: CAISAGFSDGYTF.

The chain links TRBV7-9 to TRBJ2-7; a possible D gene is TRBD2 (5 bases). V shed 2 bases and J shed 6 bases, with 14 bases lying between them. CDR1 is SEHNR and CDR2 is FQNEAQ in the germline V gene (reference sequence). The CDR3 sequence is 14 residues long. Here the CDR3 DNA reads TGTGCCAGCAGCTTATACGGGATTACCGGCGAGCAGTACTTC. This translates into CASSLYGITGEQYF.

This clone appeared once. The chain uses TRBV5-1 and TRBJ2-1; D perhaps matches TRBD1 (6 bases). V was clipped by 0 bases and J by 4 bases, with 11 bases between them. Germline V lookup: CDR1 SGHRS, CDR2 YFSETQ. The length of the CDR3 is 15 residues. The CDR3 sequence is CASSLVQGFYNEQFF. The CDR3 DNA sequence: TGCGCCAGCAGCTTGGTACAGGGTTTTTACAATGAGCAGTTCTTC.

There are a few counts of this clone. The rearrangement joins TRBV29-1 to TRBJ2-7, with 7 nucleotides matching TRBD1. Trimming cost V 5 bases and J 5 bases; bases outside gene matches: 6. This CDR3 spans 12 amino acids. Germline CDR1 SQVTM, CDR2 ANQGSEA. The CDR3 coding sequence is TGCAGCGTTAGAGGGGGCTTCCACGAGCAGTACTTC. Translated: CSVRGGFHEQYF.

J is TRBJ2-5 and V is TRBV4-3; TRBD2 aligns across 9 bases. Germline CDR1 reads LGHNA; CDR2 reads YSLEER. The trim removed 1 base at V and 7 bases at J, leaving 7 bases unmatched. CDR3 length: 15 amino acids. The CDR3 sequence is CASSQGVSGGWTQYF. The DNA for the CDR3 is TGCGCCAGCAGCCAAGGGGTTAGCGGGGGTTGGACCCAGTACTTC.

This clone was counted only a few times. The chain combines TRBV2 with TRBJ1-2; D perhaps matches TRBD1 (6 bases). Germline CDR1 SNHLY, CDR2 FYNNEI. V lost 5 bases and J lost 6, with 16 bases in between. The CDR3 consists of 14 residues. The CDR3 DNA follows: TGTGCCAGCAGTCCAGGGGAGAGAGCTAATGGCTACACCTTC. Translating gives CASSPGERANGYTF.

In this sample, this clone turned up a few times. The CDR3 here is CASSSEQEGGEKLFF. As DNA, the CDR3 is TGTGCCAGCAGCTCAGAGCAGGAGGGTGGGGAAAAACTGTTTTTT. The chain recombines TRBV7-9 with TRBJ1-4; no reliable D call. Trimming left V 4 bases short and J 8 bases short, with 17 bases between. Germline V CDR1 and CDR2: SEHNR, FQNEAQ (reference sequence). This CDR3 comprises 15 residues.

This clone was seen a single time. V usage is TRBV4-3 and J usage is TRBJ2-1; no reliable D call. This CDR3 spans 13 amino acids. CDR1 LGHNA and CDR2 YSLEER come from the germline V gene. V shed 1 base and J shed 9 bases, with 10 bases lying between them. The CDR3 protein is CASSQVILREQFF. CDR3 nucleotide sequence: TGCGCCAGCAGCCAAGTAATCCTGCGTGAGCAGTTCTTC.

V is TRBV27 and J is TRBJ2-3; 9 bases fit TRBD2. With V trimmed by 2 bases and J by 5 bases, 11 bases remained unmatched. Germline V CDR1 and CDR2: MNHEY, SMNVEV (reference sequence). The length of the CDR3 is 17 residues. CDR3 in DNA: TGTGCCAGCAGTTTAAGAGGGCGGGGGGGCCGAGGAGATACGCAGTATTTT. This translates into CASSLRGRGGRGDTQYF.

The rearrangement uses TRBV7-9 and TRBJ2-3; 8 positions match TRBD2. This CDR3 is built from 16 residues. The V gene's germline CDR1 is SEHNR and CDR2 FQNEAQ (reference sequence). After removal of 4 bases from V and 0 bases from J, the junction contained 6 bases not matched to a gene. CDR3 loop: CASSSRQRGSTDTQYF. CDR3 coding DNA: TGTGCCAGCAGCTCCAGGCAGCGGGGGAGCACAGATACGCAGTATTTT. Together with reference TRBV7-9 and TRBJ2-3, the CDR3 gives the full variable domain: DTGVSQNPRHKITKRGQNVTFRCDPISEHNRLYWYRQTLGQGPEFLTYFQNEAQLEKSRLLSDRFSAERPKGSFSTLEIQRTEQGDSAMYLCASSSRQRGSTDTQYFGPGTRLTVL.

The chain joins TRBV27 to TRBJ1-1; possible D gene TRBD1, 5 bases. From germline, CDR1 is MNHEY and CDR2 SMNVEV (reference sequence). CDR3 length: 14 amino acids. Trimming cost V 6 bases and J 3 bases, with 14 bases left between them. CDR3 residues: CASRHLGGYTEAFF. The CDR3 DNA follows: TGTGCCAGCAGGCACCTCGGGGGGTACACTGAAGCTTTCTTT.

In its sample, this clone was seen a few times. The chain combines TRBV7-3 with TRBJ1-1; TRBD1 might be the D (5 bases). This CDR3 spans 14 amino acids. Germline V lookup: CDR1 SGHTA, CDR2 FQGTGA. The V gene lost 5 bases and the J gene lost 5 bases, with 15 bases spanning the gap. This CDR3 is CASSLVTGGTEAFF. In DNA, the CDR3 is TGTGCCAGCAGCCTCGTAACCGGGGGGACTGAAGCTTTCTTT. Using reference TRBV7-3 and TRBJ1-1 for the parts outside the CDR3, the full variable domain is GAGVSQTPSNKVTEKGKYVELRCDPISGHTALYWYRQSLGQGPEFLIYFQGTGAADDSGLPNDRFFAVRPEGSVSTLKIQRTERGDSAVYLCASSLVTGGTEAFFGQGTRLTVV.

The chain is built from TRBV19 and TRBJ1-5, with 8 bases that match TRBD1. J gave up 3 bases and V 6 bases, and 4 bases lay outside the gene matches. This CDR3 is 14 amino acids long. Germline V gives CDR1 LNHDA, CDR2 SQIVND (reference sequence). The CDR3, as DNA: TGTGCCAGTAGGGGGGGACAGGCCAATCAGCCCCAGCATTTT. Protein: CASRGGQANQPQHF. Complete variable domain (other parts from reference TRBV19 and TRBJ1-5): DGGITQSPKYLFRKEGQNVTLSCEQNLNHDAMYWYRQDPGQGLRLIYYSQIVNDFQKGDIAEGYSVSREKKESFPLTVTSAQKNPTAFYLCASRGGQANQPQHFGDGTRLSIL.

This clone was picked up a small number of times. The chain employs TRBV7-2 and TRBJ1-1; 10 bases are shared with TRBD1. Germline V lookup: CDR1 SGHTA, CDR2 FQGNSA. This CDR3 has 16 residues. Trimming cost V 2 bases and J 1 base; bases outside gene matches: 4. The CDR3 is CASSLWGQGTNTEAFF. The CDR3 bases are TGTGCCAGCAGCTTATGGGGACAGGGGACGAACACTGAAGCTTTCTTT.

This chain joins TRBV6-5 and TRBJ1-2, with TRBD1 as a possible D gene (6 bases). Per the germline V gene, CDR1 is MNHEY and CDR2 is SVGAGI. Trimming cost V 2 bases and J 8 bases, with 12 bases left between them. The CDR3 has 13 residues. The chain's CDR3 is CASSYNRVRGYTF. CDR3 nucleotides: TGTGCCAGCAGTTACAACAGGGTTCGGGGCTACACCTTC.

The chain combines TRBV28 with TRBJ2-1; D call uncertain. Trimming stripped 2 bases from V and 11 bases from J, with 10 bases between. The CDR3 sequence is 12 residues long. CDR1 is MDHEN, CDR2 SYDVKM, per germline. Written as DNA, the CDR3 is TGTGCCAGCAGTTTAAGACCGGGTCAGCAGTTCTTC. Protein product: CASSLRPGQQFF. Variable domain in full (rest from reference TRBV28 and TRBJ2-1): DVKVTQSSRYLVKRTGEKVFLECVQDMDHENMFWYRQDPGLGLRLIYFSYDVKMKEKGDIPEGYSVSREKKERFSLILESASTNQTSMYLCASSLRPGQQFFGPGTRLTVL.

This clone has a handful of counts. The rearrangement links TRBV6-1 to TRBJ1-2; D perhaps matches TRBD1 (5 bases). Trimming cost V 6 bases and J 3 bases, with 11 bases left between them. The CDR3 is made up of 13 amino acids. Germline values: CDR1 MNHNS, CDR2 SASEGT. The chain's CDR3 is CASRVDRDYGYTF. The CDR3 DNA is TGTGCCAGCAGGGTCGACAGAGACTATGGCTACACCTTC.

CDR3 sequence reads: CASSPGPGRGGNEKLFF. CDR3 DNA sequence: TGTGCCAGCTCGCCCGGCCCTGGGCGGGGTGGTAATGAAAAACTGTTTTTT. The J gene is TRBJ1-4, the V gene TRBV18; no definite D call. CDR3 size: 17 residues. Germline CDR1 and CDR2: KGHSH and LQKENI. The V end was cut by 6 bases, the J end by 4 bases, with 21 bases between.

The chain links TRBV7-9 to TRBJ2-2; TRBD2 agrees at 10 bases. Germline V gene data show CDR1 as SEHNR and CDR2 as FQNEAQ (reference sequence). The CDR3 is made up of 17 amino acids. Unmatched junction bases numbered 11, after V lost 3 bases and J lost 7 bases. DNA for the CDR3: TGTGCCAGCAGCTTCGTTGGGGCTAGCGGGGGAAACGGGGAGCTGTTTTTT. It encodes CASSFVGASGGNGELFF. The full variable domain, rest sourced from reference TRBV7-9 and TRBJ2-2, is DTGVSQNPRHKITKRGQNVTFRCDPISEHNRLYWYRQTLGQGPEFLTYFQNEAQLEKSRLLSDRFSAERPKGSFSTLEIQRTEQGDSAMYLCASSFVGASGGNGELFFGEGSRLTVL.

The genes are TRBV10-3 and TRBJ2-1, with 11 bases matching TRBD1. V gave up 7 bases and J gave up 7 bases; unmatched junction bases: 6. The V gene's germline CDR1 is ENHRY and CDR2 SYGVKD. The CDR3 extends over 14 amino acids. The CDR3 sequence: CAINAGTGGNEQFF. Here the CDR3 DNA reads TGTGCCATCAACGCCGGGACAGGGGGGAATGAGCAGTTCTTC.

This clone was seen only a few times. The DNA of the CDR3 is TGTGCCAGCACCTGGGGCGCAGGGGGTATAAGGGAGCAGTACTTC. Translated, it gives CASTWGAGGIREQYF. The V and J genes are TRBV27 and TRBJ2-7, with TRBD1 matching 7 bases. V lost 7 bases to trimming and J lost 7 bases; unmatched junction nucleotides: 16. Germline CDR1 MNHEY, CDR2 SMNVEV (reference sequence). The CDR3 has 15 amino acids.

This clone was recorded only once. The junction does not match germline at one end; this may be a read error. V and J are TRBV5-1 and TRBJ2-7; 9 positions agree with TRBD2. CDR1 and CDR2 (germline): SGHRS, YFSETQ. The CDR3 consists of 17 residues. CDR3 loop: CASSLGLAGRNYYGQYF. In DNA, the CDR3 is TGCGCCAGCAGCTTGGGTCTAGCGGGGCGAAATTACTACGGGCAGTACTTC.